This section outlines one TCR beta chain sequence together with its context. The antigen is unknown. These data belong to a study of OX40 agonist ivuxolimab in advanced cancers. Turning to the study itself: Patients got intravenous ivuxolimab at 0.01 to 10 mg/kg every 2 weeks. Eligibility rules accepted prior anti-PD-1, anti-PD-L1 or anti-CTLA-4 therapy, and 40% had some. Overall study findings and caveats: Compared with CD4+, CD8+ T cells on average had more expanded clones.

Libraries were prepared by immunoSEQ multiplex PCR; TCRdb keeps only in-frame clonotypes and omits some of them. Of about 79,000 clones listed, 92% are singletons. Trimming pared 5 bases from V and 4 bases from J, leaving 28 bases between. CDR1 and CDR2 (germline): LNHDA, SQIVND (reference sequence). There are 19 residues in the CDR3. The receptor's source is an adult with an advanced solid tumor such as melanoma, head and neck, liver or kidney cancer. The sample consisted of CD4+ or CD8+ T cells sorted from blood, taken in a trial of the OX40 agonist ivuxolimab. This chain uses TRBV19 with TRBJ2-3, with a tentative D call TRBD2 (6 bases). The CDR3 here is CASSSRGGLGYGGADTQYF. In DNA, the CDR3 is TGTGCCAGTAGTTCCCGGGGTGGGTTGGGCTACGGCGGGGCAGATACGCAGTATTTT.